The 31 T cell receptor beta chains below were found in one sample sequenced in a study of vaccination and CD4 T cells after COVID-19 (dated 2022 in TCRdb). The library was built by means of PCR. The run used an Illumina iSeq 100. At the Johns Hopkins FTIC core, DNA from the cultured CD4+ T cells underwent TCR sequencing with the Oncomine TCR Beta short-read assay. The public reads were run again by TCRdb, first through fastp at Q25 and then through MiXCR, and only productive beta chains were kept. Each CDR3 protein appears once, grouped with its most common genes and DNA. This sample holds about 25,000 distinct CDR3 sequences; approximately 28% were observed only once. The ten largest make up approximately 2.8% of the sample. The time point label here, explained by the study, means: late sampling 161 to 241 days after vaccination in a few convalescent patients. The treatment or condition label, as the study defines it: approximately 11-day PBMC culture with coronavirus spike peptide pools or control peptides (ViraFEST assay).

Antigens for these TCRs are unknown. This material consisted of CD4+ T cells from blood, cultured in vitro, taken about 7 months after SARS-CoV-2 vaccination. Receptor source: a human donor who had recovered from COVID-19.

The CDR3 region is CSASDWAKEQYF. The CDR3 DNA is TGCAGTGCTAGCGACTGGGCGAAGGAGCAGTACTTC. V gene TRBV20-1 combines with J gene TRBJ2-7; D remains unclear. The CDR3 has 12 amino acids. Trimming cost V 3 bases and J 7 bases, with 13 bases left between them. Germline values: CDR1 DFQATT, CDR2 SNEGSKA (reference sequence).

This clonotype was counted at least ten times. This chain connects TRBV20-1 to TRBJ1-5; D might be TRBD1 (6 bases). The germline CDR1 and CDR2 sequences are DFQATT and SNEGSKA (reference sequence). The CDR3 consists of 15 residues. The V gene lost 5 bases and the J gene lost 5 bases, with 19 bases spanning the gap. The CDR3 bases are TGCAGTGCTGAGGGGCCCCAGGGGAGGGATCAGCCCCAGCATTTT. Amino acids: CSAEGPQGRDQPQHF.

This sequence joins TRBV20-1 and TRBJ2-1; D is unclear. The CDR3 loop spans 14 amino acids. V lost 0 bases to trimming and J lost 5 bases, with 11 bases between them. Germline V lookup: CDR1 DFQATT, CDR2 SNEGSKA (reference sequence). The CDR3 DNA is TGCAGTGCTAGAGATGGGCCCTTAGACAATGAGCAGTTCTTC. This gives the protein CSARDGPLDNEQFF.

The rearrangement joins TRBV7-9 to TRBJ2-1, with unresolved D. The germline V and J ends were trimmed by 5 bases and 12 bases, with 17 bases remaining between them. CDR1 SEHNR and CDR2 FQNEAQ come from the germline V gene (reference sequence). This CDR3 is built from 13 residues. CDR3 DNA: TGTGCCAGCAGCACTCGGCCGGCCCATGGGCAGTTCTTC. Amino acid sequence: CASSTRPAHGQFF.

The CDR3 DNA is TGCAGTGCTCAGTCCGGGACACTCCAAGAGACCCAGTACTTC. Protein: CSAQSGTLQETQYF. V and J are TRBV20-1 and TRBJ2-5, with D possibly TRBD1 on 6 matching bases. V dropped 5 bases and J dropped 1 base, with 14 bases sitting between them. This CDR3 has 14 amino acids. CDR1 and CDR2 (germline): DFQATT, SNEGSKA (reference sequence).

In this sample, this clonotype turned up a few times. The rearrangement uses TRBV10-3 and TRBJ2-1, with D possibly TRBD2 on 5 matching bases. The CDR3 is 13 amino acids. Germline loops: CDR1 ENHRY, CDR2 SYGVKD. Deletions cut 9 bases from V and 3 bases from J, with 12 bases between. The CDR3 reads CAIRRADYNEQFF. The CDR3 DNA reads TGTGCCATACGAAGAGCGGACTACAATGAGCAGTTCTTC.

This clonotype is a singleton in its sample. The genes are TRBV6-1 and TRBJ2-3, with 7 bases that match TRBD1. The CDR3 extends over 14 amino acids. Looked up from germline, CDR1 is MNHNS and CDR2 is SASEGT. V shed 4 bases and J 2 bases; nucleotides not matched to a gene: 3. The chain's CDR3 is CASSGGGYTDTQYF. The CDR3 region has the DNA TGTGCCAGCAGTGGAGGGGGCTACACAGATACGCAGTATTTT.

J is TRBJ1-1 and V is TRBV4-1; unclear D gene. Germline V gene lookup returns CDR1 MGHRA and CDR2 YSYEKL. This CDR3 is 13 amino acids long. Trimming removed 4 bases from V and 0 bases from J, with 6 bases in between. CDR3: CASSRILNTEAFF. For the CDR3, the DNA is TGCGCCAGCAGCCGCATTCTGAACACTGAAGCTTTCTTT.

The chain joins TRBV28 to TRBJ2-2, with TRBD2 matching over 8 bases. The CDR3 runs 16 residues. Germline CDR1 is MDHEN and CDR2 is SYDVKM. Trimming cost V 6 bases and J 2 bases; bases outside gene matches: 8. For the CDR3, the DNA is TGTGCCAGCAGCATAAGCGGGAGAATAAACACCGGGGAGCTGTTTTTT. As protein: CASSISGRINTGELFF.

The genes are TRBV7-2 and TRBJ2-3, with 7 bases fitting TRBD2. V dropped 5 bases and J dropped 3; count of bases not matched to a gene: 8. Germline V lookup: CDR1 SGHTA, CDR2 FQGNSA. CDR3 length equals 15 residues. This CDR3 reads CASSRREALTDTQYF. The DNA of the CDR3 is TGTGCCAGCAGCCGACGGGAGGCCCTTACAGATACGCAGTATTTT.

In this sample, this clonotype turned up a few times. The V call is TRBV7-2, the J call TRBJ2-1; D unresolved. This CDR3 is 15 amino acids long. CDR1 and CDR2 from the germline V gene are SGHTA and FQGNSA. Trimming removed 1 base from V and 3 bases from J, with 10 bases in between. CDR3 residues: CASSLGDPRYNEQFF. The CDR3 bases are TGTGCCAGCAGCTTAGGTGACCCCCGCTACAATGAGCAGTTCTTC.

The chain uses TRBV20-1 and TRBJ1-1; D is possibly TRBD1 (5 bases). CDR1 and CDR2 from the germline V gene are DFQATT and SNEGSKA (reference sequence). CDR3 length equals 17 residues. Trimming took 0 bases from V and 4 from J, leaving 21 bases between them. The CDR3 reads CSARDTQGRAPGTEAFF. CDR3 sequence (DNA): TGCAGTGCTAGAGATACCCAGGGTCGGGCCCCCGGCACTGAAGCTTTCTTT.

The rearrangement uses TRBV11-3 and TRBJ2-3, with D hard to call. Germline V gene sequence: CDR1 SGHNT, CDR2 YENEEA. The CDR3 runs to 14 residues. Between the trimmed V and J ends, which lost 5 bases and 1 base, there was a span of 10 bases. CDR3 in amino acids: CASSPRSGTDTQYF. The CDR3 DNA reads as TGTGCCAGCAGCCCGAGGAGCGGCACAGATACGCAGTATTTT.

The CDR3 loop is CASSHPPGGETQYF. Here the CDR3 DNA reads TGTGCCAGCAGCCACCCCCCAGGCGGGGAGACCCAGTACTTC. This chain connects TRBV7-9 to TRBJ2-5, with D possibly TRBD2 on 5 matching bases. The V gene's germline CDR1 is SEHNR and CDR2 FQNEAQ (reference sequence). Trimming stripped 5 bases from V and 5 bases from J, with 15 bases between. CDR3 length: 14 residues.

The CDR3 nucleotides are TGCAGTGCTAGAGGAGATAGCGGGAGGTCCGAGCAGTACTTC. It encodes CSARGDSGRSEQYF. The gene calls are TRBV20-1 and TRBJ2-7, with 10 nucleotides matching TRBD2. Germline V lookup: CDR1 DFQATT, CDR2 SNEGSKA (reference sequence). Losses at the gene ends were 1 base for V and 6 bases for J; bases not matched to a gene: 6. The CDR3 contains 14 residues.

This clonotype was detected a few times. V usage is TRBV10-3 and J usage is TRBJ2-1; D is perhaps TRBD1 (5 bases). CDR3 length: 13 residues. Germline CDR1 reads ENHRY; CDR2 reads SYGVKD. Trimming stripped 4 bases from V and 8 bases from J, with 12 bases between. The CDR3 is CAISAFPRDEQFF. The CDR3 nucleotides read TGTGCCATCAGTGCATTCCCCAGGGATGAGCAGTTCTTC.

This chain joins TRBV20-1 and TRBJ2-3; D is undetermined. The V gene lost 5 bases and the J gene lost 0 bases, with 15 bases spanning the gap. Germline V CDR1 and CDR2: DFQATT, SNEGSKA (reference sequence). The length of the CDR3 is 15 residues. The CDR3 bases are TGCAGTGCTCGGGCCCTAGGAACAAGCACAGATACGCAGTATTTT. Protein: CSARALGTSTDTQYF.

This clonotype was picked up a small number of times. The chain links TRBV28 to TRBJ1-5, with D maybe TRBD1 (6 bases). Germline V gives CDR1 MDHEN, CDR2 SYDVKM. V was pared by 3 bases and J by 0 bases, with 15 bases between. The CDR3 covers 17 residues. The CDR3 DNA is TGTGCCAGCAGTTTTACCGGGACACTTTATAGCAATCAGCCCCAGCATTTT. Residues: CASSFTGTLYSNQPQHF.

This clonotype was found a few times. The CDR3 spells CSTGQGNSPLHF. As DNA, the CDR3 is TGCAGTACGGGACAGGGAAATTCACCCCTCCACTTT. The chain combines TRBV20-1 with TRBJ1-6; 9 bases agree with TRBD1. CDR3 size: 12 residues. V lost 8 bases to trimming and J lost 7 bases; unmatched junction nucleotides: 3. Germline loops: CDR1 DFQATT, CDR2 SNEGSKA (reference sequence).

The chain links TRBV7-3 to TRBJ2-3; 11 bases are shared with TRBD2. Germline lookup yields CDR1 SGHTA and CDR2 FQGTGA. This CDR3 has 16 amino acids. V dropped 2 bases and J dropped 6; count of bases not matched to a gene: 7. CDR3 protein: CASSLAGTSGPDTQYF. CDR3 bases: TGTGCCAGCAGCTTAGCCGGGACTAGCGGTCCGGATACGCAGTATTTT.

This clonotype turned up a few times. The genes are TRBV6-2 or TRBV6-3 and TRBJ1-6; TRBD1 matches at 7 bases. The CDR3 loop spans 16 amino acids. Germline V gene sequence: CDR1 MNHEY, CDR2 SVGEGT. The junction had 6 bases not matched to a gene; V was cut back by 2 bases and J by 5 bases. The CDR3 DNA reads TGTGCCAGCAGTTACCCGGACGGGACAGATAATTCACCCCTCCACTTT. This codes for CASSYPDGTDNSPLHF.

V and J are TRBV15 and TRBJ2-5; no definite D call. Trimming left V 1 base short and J 3 bases short, with 6 bases between. This CDR3 has 13 amino acids. Per the germline V gene, CDR1 is LNHNV and CDR2 is YYDKDF (reference sequence). The CDR3 loop reads CATSRGSEETQYF. The CDR3 DNA reads TGTGCCACCAGCAGAGGAAGTGAAGAGACCCAGTACTTC.

The CDR3 DNA is TGCAGCGGGACACGGGCCGCCACCGGGGAGCTGTTTTTT. It codes for CSGTRAATGELFF. The chain joins TRBV29-1 to TRBJ2-2; TRBD1 might be the D (5 bases). The CDR3 length is 13 residues. CDR1 SQVTM and CDR2 ANQGSEA come from the germline V gene. The germline V and J ends were trimmed by 7 bases and 4 bases, with 13 bases remaining between them.

The chain links TRBV29-1 to TRBJ1-2; a possible D gene is TRBD1 (5 bases). CDR3 length: 13 residues. Germline V CDR1 and CDR2: SQVTM, ANQGSEA. V was shortened by 6 bases and J by 4 bases, with 15 bases between the two germline ends. In DNA, the CDR3 is TGCAGCGTCGCCACCGGGGCTCTCTATGGCTACACCTTC. Its protein product is CSVATGALYGYTF.

This clonotype was seen a few times. J is TRBJ2-5 and V is TRBV20-1; the D gene is possibly TRBD2 (6 bases). Germline lookup yields CDR1 DFQATT and CDR2 SNEGSKA (reference sequence). V gave up 3 bases and J gave up 0 bases, with 8 bases separating them. The CDR3 has 13 amino acids. The CDR3: CSASRGNQETQYF. The CDR3 DNA is TGCAGTGCTAGTCGCGGGAACCAAGAGACCCAGTACTTC.

The rearrangement links TRBV10-3 to TRBJ2-7; 7 bases line up with TRBD2. This CDR3 region has 17 residues. Germline V lookup: CDR1 ENHRY, CDR2 SYGVKD. After removal of 0 bases from V and 0 bases from J, the junction contained 8 bases not matched to a gene. The CDR3 nucleotides read TGTGCCATCAGTGAGTCGAAAGCGGGGTCCCACTCCTACGAGCAGTACTTC. This encodes CAISESKAGSHSYEQYF.

This clonotype rates as medium-sized (0.01 to 0.1%). CDR3 region: CAITGTGLGQPQHF. As DNA, the CDR3 is TGTGCCATCACCGGGACAGGGTTAGGTCAGCCCCAGCATTTT. The chain is built from TRBV6-1 and TRBJ1-5, with TRBD1 matching over 9 bases. Trimming took 10 bases from V and 6 from J; bases not matched to a gene: 10. Germline CDR1 and CDR2: MNHNS and SASEGT. CDR3 size: 14 residues.

The chain carries TRBV28 and TRBJ1-1; 7 nucleotides match TRBD1. CDR1 and CDR2 (germline): MDHEN, SYDVKM. The CDR3 consists of 15 residues. J lost 1 base, V lost 5 bases, and 7 bases had no gene match. CDR3 nucleotide sequence: TGTGCCAGCAGTGTGACAGGGAACAGGAACACTGAAGCTTTCTTT. Amino acids: CASSVTGNRNTEAFF.

This clonotype was seen only once. The chain couples TRBV28 to TRBJ1-1; 7 bases map to TRBD1. Losses at the gene ends were 3 bases for V and 5 bases for J; bases not matched to a gene: 12. CDR3 length: 16 amino acids. Germline V gene lookup returns CDR1 MDHEN and CDR2 SYDVKM. CDR3 sequence (DNA): TGTGCCAGCAGTTTCCAATTACAGGGGAGGAGGACTGAAGCTTTCTTT. Translation gives CASSFQLQGRRTEAFF.

This rearrangement joins TRBV20-1 to TRBJ2-6, with D tentatively TRBD1 or TRBD2 (5 bases each). From germline, CDR1 is DFQATT and CDR2 SNEGSKA (reference sequence). V lost 6 bases to trimming and J lost 4 bases, with 13 bases between them. The CDR3 has 14 residues. In nucleotides, the CDR3 is TGCAGTGCCAATAAAGGGACGGGGGCCAACGTCCTGACTTTC. As protein: CSANKGTGANVLTF.

The J gene is TRBJ1-5, the V gene TRBV19; 9 bases agree with TRBD1. CDR1 is LNHDA, CDR2 SQIVND, per germline (reference sequence). J was trimmed by 5 bases and V by 2 bases; bases with no gene match: 7. The CDR3 is made up of 16 amino acids. CDR3 DNA: TGTGCCAGTAGTATAACGGGACAGGGATCGCATCAGCCCCAGCATTTT. Translation: CASSITGQGSHQPQHF. Together with reference TRBV19 and TRBJ1-5, the CDR3 gives the full variable domain: DGGITQSPKYLFRKEGQNVTLSCEQNLNHDAMYWYRQDPGQGLRLIYYSQIVNDFQKGDIAEGYSVSREKKESFPLTVTSAQKNPTAFYLCASSITGQGSHQPQHFGDGTRLSIL.